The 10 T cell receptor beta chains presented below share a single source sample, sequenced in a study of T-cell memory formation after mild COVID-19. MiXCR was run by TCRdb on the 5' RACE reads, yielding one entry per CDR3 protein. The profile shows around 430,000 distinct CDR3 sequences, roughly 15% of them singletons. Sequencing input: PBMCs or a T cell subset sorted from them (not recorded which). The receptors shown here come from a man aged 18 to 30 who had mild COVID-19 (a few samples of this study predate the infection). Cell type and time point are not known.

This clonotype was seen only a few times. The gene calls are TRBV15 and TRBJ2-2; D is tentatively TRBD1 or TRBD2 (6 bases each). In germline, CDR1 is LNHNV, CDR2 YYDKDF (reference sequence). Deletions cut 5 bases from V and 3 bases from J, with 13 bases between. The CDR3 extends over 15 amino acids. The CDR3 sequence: CATSEGGGYTGELFF. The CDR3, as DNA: TGTGCCACCAGCGAGGGGGGCGGCTACACCGGGGAGCTGTTTTTT.

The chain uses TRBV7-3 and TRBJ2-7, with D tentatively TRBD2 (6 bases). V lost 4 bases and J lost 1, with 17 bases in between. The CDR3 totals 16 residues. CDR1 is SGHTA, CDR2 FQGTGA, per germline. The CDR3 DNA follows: TGTGCCAGCAGCTCACACCCCAGGGACTGTTCCTACGAGCAGTACGTC. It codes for CASSSHPRDCSYEQYV.

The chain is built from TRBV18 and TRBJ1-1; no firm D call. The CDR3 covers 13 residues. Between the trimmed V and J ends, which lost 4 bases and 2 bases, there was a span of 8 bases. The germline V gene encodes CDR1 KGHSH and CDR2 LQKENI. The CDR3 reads CASSRISNTEAFF. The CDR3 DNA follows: TGTGCCAGCTCACGAATAAGTAACACTGAAGCTTTCTTT.

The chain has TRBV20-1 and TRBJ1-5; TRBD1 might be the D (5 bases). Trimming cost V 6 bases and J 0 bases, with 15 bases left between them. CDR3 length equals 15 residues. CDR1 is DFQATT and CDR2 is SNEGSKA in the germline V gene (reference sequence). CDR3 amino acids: CSAPQTAYSNQPQHF. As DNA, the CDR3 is TGCAGTGCCCCCCAGACAGCATATAGCAATCAGCCCCAGCATTTT.

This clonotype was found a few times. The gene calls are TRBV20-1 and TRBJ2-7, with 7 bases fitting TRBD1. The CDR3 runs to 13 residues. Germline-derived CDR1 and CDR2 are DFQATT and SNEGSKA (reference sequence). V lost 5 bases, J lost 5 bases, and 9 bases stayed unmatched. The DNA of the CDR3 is TGCAGTGCTCCAGGGGGTAAGGAAAACGAGCAGTACGTC. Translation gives CSAPGGKENEQYV.

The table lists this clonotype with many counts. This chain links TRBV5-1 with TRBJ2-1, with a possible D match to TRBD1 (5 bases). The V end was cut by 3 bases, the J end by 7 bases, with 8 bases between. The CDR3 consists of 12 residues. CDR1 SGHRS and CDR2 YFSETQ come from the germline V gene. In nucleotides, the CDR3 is TGCGCCAGCAGCTGGGGCTCTAATGAGCAGTTCTTC. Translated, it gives CASSWGSNEQFF.

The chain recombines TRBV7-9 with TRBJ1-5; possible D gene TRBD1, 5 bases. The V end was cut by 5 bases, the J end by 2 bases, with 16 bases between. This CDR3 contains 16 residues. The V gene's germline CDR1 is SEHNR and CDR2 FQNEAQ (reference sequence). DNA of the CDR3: TGTGCCAGCAGCGAAATACGGGGGGACGGCAATCAGCCCCAGCATTTT. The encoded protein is CASSEIRGDGNQPQHF.

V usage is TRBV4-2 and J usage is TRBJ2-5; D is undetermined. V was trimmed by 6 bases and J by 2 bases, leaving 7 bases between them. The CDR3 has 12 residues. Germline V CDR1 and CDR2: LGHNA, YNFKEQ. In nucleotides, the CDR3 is TGTGCCAGCAGGGACCAACAAGAGACCCAGTACTTC. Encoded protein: CASRDQQETQYF.

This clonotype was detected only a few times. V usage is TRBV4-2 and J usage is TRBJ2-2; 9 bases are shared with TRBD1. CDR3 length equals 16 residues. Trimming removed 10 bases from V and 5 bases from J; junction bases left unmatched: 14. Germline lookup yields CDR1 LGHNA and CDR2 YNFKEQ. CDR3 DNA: TGTGCCACCTCCACCCCGGACAGGGGAAGGACCGGGGAGCTGTTTTTT. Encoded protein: CATSTPDRGRTGELFF.

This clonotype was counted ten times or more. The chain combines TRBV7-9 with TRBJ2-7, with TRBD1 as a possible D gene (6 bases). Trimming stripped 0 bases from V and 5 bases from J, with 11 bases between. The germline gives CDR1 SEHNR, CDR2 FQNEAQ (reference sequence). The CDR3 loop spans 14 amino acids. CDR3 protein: CASSLAATGNEQYF. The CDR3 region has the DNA TGTGCCAGCAGCTTAGCAGCGACAGGAAACGAGCAGTACTTC.